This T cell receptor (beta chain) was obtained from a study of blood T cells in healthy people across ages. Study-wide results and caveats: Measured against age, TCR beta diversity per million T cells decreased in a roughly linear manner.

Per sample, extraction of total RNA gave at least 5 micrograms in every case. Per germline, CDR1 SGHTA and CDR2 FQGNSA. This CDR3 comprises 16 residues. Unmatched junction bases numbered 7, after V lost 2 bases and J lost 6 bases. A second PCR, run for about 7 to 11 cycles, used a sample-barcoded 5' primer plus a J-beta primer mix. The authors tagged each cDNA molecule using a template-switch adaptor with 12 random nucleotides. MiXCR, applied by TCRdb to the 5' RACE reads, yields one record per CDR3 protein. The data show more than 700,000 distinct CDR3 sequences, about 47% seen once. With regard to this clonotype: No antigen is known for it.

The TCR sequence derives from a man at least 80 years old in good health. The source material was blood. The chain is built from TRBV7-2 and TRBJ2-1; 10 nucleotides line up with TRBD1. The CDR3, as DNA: TGTGCCAGCAGCTTATCCCGGGACAGGGGTACCAATGAGCAGTTCTTC. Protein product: CASSLSRDRGTNEQFF.